One TCR beta chain is described in this entry. The data derive from a study of shared T cell receptors in the human thymus. The V gene's germline CDR1 is SGHDN and CDR2 FVKESK. Trimming pared 5 bases from V and 0 bases from J, leaving 14 bases between. The CDR3 contains 15 residues. Here immunoSEQ multiplex PCR was the method, and the copy in TCRdb shows in-frame clones only, minus some. The sample holds around 730,000 clones, 70% to 90% seen once. These data also featured in a second study, about human thymus T cells.

What was sequenced was thymocytes. The chain couples TRBV14 to TRBJ2-7, with D tentatively TRBD2 (6 bases). The clonotype comes from a girl under three years old with a congenital heart defect. The CDR3 bases are TGTGCCAGCAGCTCAGCGGAGGGTAGCTCCTACGAGCAGTACTTC. Its translation is CASSSAEGSSYEQYF.